This T cell receptor (beta chain) comes out of a study of long-term antiretroviral therapy in people with HIV. This clone has only a few counts. The CDR3 covers 17 residues. Trimming at V came to 5 bases and at J to 2 bases, leaving 11 bases not matched to a gene. Germline V gives CDR1 SNHLY, CDR2 FYNNEI. Version v3.0 of the immunoSEQ assay ran at survey level. Sequencing used immunoSEQ multiplex PCR; TCRdb keeps in-frame clones, though not all of them. The table has about 36,000 clones, about 80% seen once. This material consisted of unsorted PBMCs, taken 0.6 years after starting antiretroviral therapy. The chain employs TRBV2 and TRBJ2-2; 7 bases line up with TRBD1. The source of this sequence is a man younger than 35 with HIV. The CDR3 here is CASSIKRGQGNTGELFF. The CDR3 nucleotides are TGTGCCAGCAGTATTAAGAGGGGGCAGGGTAACACCGGGGAGCTGTTTTTT.